These 26 T cell receptor beta chains were all obtained from the same sample, sequenced in a study of OX40 agonist ivuxolimab in advanced cancers. Some clones are missing from TCRdb's copy, which holds only in-frame ones; the method was immunoSEQ multiplex PCR. The data show about 79,000 clones, with about 85% seen just once and roughly 3.4% held by the top ten. The input for sequencing was CD4+ or CD8+ T cells sorted from blood, taken in a trial of the OX40 agonist ivuxolimab. Every receptor here comes from an adult with an advanced solid tumor such as melanoma, head and neck, liver or kidney cancer.

This chain links TRBV28 with TRBJ2-6, with a possible D match to TRBD2 (5 bases). CDR3 length: 13 amino acids. V lost 9 bases to trimming and J lost 2 bases, with 8 bases between them. The germline V gene has CDR1 MDHEN and CDR2 SYDVKM. The CDR3 bases are TGTGCCAGTAGGCGGGCTGGGGCCAACGTCCTGACTTTC. Its protein is CASRRAGANVLTF.

This clone showed up just a few times. The chain uses TRBV10-3 and TRBJ1-2; weak D call: TRBD1 (5 bases). The CDR3 is 12 residues long. Trimming shortened V by 4 bases and J by 4 bases, and 7 bases separated the two germline ends. The germline V gene has CDR1 ENHRY and CDR2 SYGVKD. The CDR3 coding sequence is TGTGCCATCAGTGGACAGATCTATGGCTACACCTTC. Its translation is CAISGQIYGYTF.

This chain connects TRBV9 to TRBJ2-7; D remains unclear. Germline assignment: CDR1 SGDLS and CDR2 YYNGEE. The CDR3 has 12 amino acids. V was clipped by 0 bases and J by 2 bases, with 3 bases between them. The CDR3 loop is CASSVVPYEQYF. The CDR3 DNA is TGTGCCAGCAGCGTAGTGCCCTACGAGCAGTACTTC. The full variable domain, in which reference TRBV9 and TRBJ2-7 provide the parts outside the CDR3, is DSGVTQTPKHLITATGQRVTLRCSPRSGDLSVYWYQQSLDQGLQFLIQYYNGEERAKGNILERFSAQQFPDLHSELNLSSLELGDSALYFCASSVVPYEQYFGPGTRLTVT.

The J gene is TRBJ2-1, the V gene TRBV10-2; 8 bases agree with TRBD2. Per the germline V gene, CDR1 is WSHSY and CDR2 is SAAADI. The CDR3 spans 15 residues. After removal of 6 bases from V and 0 bases from J, the junction contained 4 bases not matched to a gene. CDR3 amino acids: CASRIAGSSYNEQFF. CDR3 sequence (DNA): TGCGCCAGCAGAATAGCGGGAAGCTCCTACAATGAGCAGTTCTTC.

This clone was counted a few times. The chain combines TRBV6-5 with TRBJ1-2, with no clear D. Trimming took 6 bases from V and 2 from J, leaving 10 bases between them. Germline CDR1 is MNHEY and CDR2 is SVGAGI. The CDR3 extends over 13 amino acids. Written as DNA, the CDR3 is TGTGCCAGCAGCGCGGAGCCCAACTATGGCTACACCTTC. This codes for CASSAEPNYGYTF.

This chain uses TRBV5-1 with TRBJ1-1, with D perhaps matching TRBD1 (5 bases). Germline V gives CDR1 SGHRS, CDR2 YFSETQ. CDR3 size: 16 residues. Trimming left V 4 bases short and J 0 bases short, with 16 bases between. CDR3 sequence: CASSLAPGHMNTEAFF. The CDR3, as DNA: TGCGCCAGCAGCCTCGCCCCGGGGCACATGAACACTGAAGCTTTCTTT.

The chain is built from TRBV18 and TRBJ2-1; 12 nucleotides agree with TRBD2. The V gene's germline CDR1 is KGHSH and CDR2 LQKENI. This CDR3 region has 18 residues. J gave up 0 bases and V 3 bases, and 6 bases lay outside the gene matches. CDR3 loop: CASSPIGLAGSSYNEQFF. The CDR3 DNA reads TGTGCCAGCTCACCGATCGGACTAGCGGGAAGCTCCTACAATGAGCAGTTCTTC.

J is TRBJ2-7 and V is TRBV18; D uncertain. Germline V gene lookup returns CDR1 KGHSH and CDR2 LQKENI. The V and J ends lost 0 bases and 2 bases respectively, with 17 bases between them. The CDR3 consists of 17 residues. The CDR3 nucleotides read TGTGCCAGCTCACCACCTCGTGTATCTATGGTTCCCTACGAGCAGTACTTC. It translates to CASSPPRVSMVPYEQYF.

The chain carries TRBV15 and TRBJ1-2; TRBD1 matches 8 bases. The CDR3 is 17 residues long. Germline trimming cut 0 bases from V and 3 bases from J; bases unmatched to any gene: 9. Germline assignment: CDR1 LNHNV and CDR2 YYDKDF (reference sequence). CDR3 nucleotides: TGTGCCACCAGCAGAGATCCTACGACAGGGGCTGACTATGGCTACACCTTC. Translated, it gives CATSRDPTTGADYGYTF. Full variable domain (remainder filled in from reference TRBV15 and TRBJ1-2): DAMVIQNPRYQVTQFGKPVTLSCSQTLNHNVMYWYQQKSSQAPKLLFHYYDKDFNNEADTPDNFQSRRPNTSFCFLDIRSPGLGDTAMYLCATSRDPTTGADYGYTFGSGTRLTVV.

The V and J genes are TRBV7-2 and TRBJ1-2; TRBD1 is a possible D gene (6 bases). The germline gives CDR1 SGHTA, CDR2 FQGNSA. The CDR3 is 14 amino acids. V was trimmed by 2 bases and J by 4 bases, leaving 11 bases between them. This CDR3 reads CASSLNAGAYGYTF. CDR3 coding DNA: TGTGCCAGCAGCTTAAACGCAGGGGCCTATGGCTACACCTTC.

The V call is TRBV7-6, the J call TRBJ2-7; the match to TRBD2 covers 8 bases. The junction had 4 bases not matched to a gene; V was cut back by 1 base and J by 5 bases. The CDR3 covers 14 residues. Germline CDR1 SGHVS, CDR2 FNYEAQ. The CDR3 spells CASSLEAGAHEQYF. The CDR3 DNA follows: TGTGCCAGCAGCTTAGAAGCGGGAGCCCACGAGCAGTACTTC.

This clone was seen only once. V and J are TRBV6-1 and TRBJ2-5; the D is unclear. Trimming removed 6 bases from V and 3 bases from J, with 8 bases in between. This CDR3 contains 12 residues. CDR1 is MNHNS and CDR2 is SASEGT in the germline V gene. CDR3 loop: CASRGSEETQYF. The CDR3 DNA reads TGTGCCAGCAGGGGCAGCGAAGAGACCCAGTACTTC.

The chain is built from TRBV7-8 and TRBJ2-2; no reliable D call. The germline gives CDR1 SGHVS, CDR2 FQNEAQ. Trimming left V 1 base short and J 4 bases short, with 7 bases between. There are 14 residues in the CDR3. Written as DNA, the CDR3 is TGTGCCAGCAGCTTAGGGGGTGGCACCGGGGAGCTGTTTTTT. Translated, it gives CASSLGGGTGELFF.

V and J are TRBV2 and TRBJ2-5; 7 positions match TRBD1. The CDR3 totals 16 residues. The V gene end was trimmed by 4 bases and the J gene end by 1 base; junction bases not matched to a gene: 9. CDR1 SNHLY and CDR2 FYNNEI come from the germline V gene. CDR3 in amino acids: CASSGSTGFGQETQYF. CDR3 DNA sequence: TGTGCCAGCAGTGGATCGACAGGGTTTGGCCAAGAGACCCAGTACTTC.

The chain employs TRBV27 and TRBJ2-2; D is uncertain. There are 11 residues in the CDR3. V was shortened by 6 bases and J by 8 bases, with 7 bases between the two germline ends. CDR1 and CDR2 from the germline V gene are MNHEY and SMNVEV (reference sequence). CDR3 amino acids: CASRVAGELFF. CDR3 coding DNA: TGTGCCAGCAGGGTAGCAGGGGAGCTGTTTTTT.

There are a few counts of this clone. The chain combines TRBV19 with TRBJ1-5; 7 nucleotides line up with TRBD1. V dropped 4 bases and J dropped 0; count of bases not matched to a gene: 9. The CDR3 runs 17 residues. The germline V gene encodes CDR1 LNHDA and CDR2 SQIVND (reference sequence). The CDR3 loop reads CASSTRQGMSSNQPQHF. The CDR3 DNA follows: TGTGCCAGTAGTACTAGACAGGGAATGAGTAGCAATCAGCCCCAGCATTTT.

This chain joins TRBV28 and TRBJ2-7; 11 positions match TRBD2. Trimming removed 4 bases from V and 4 bases from J; junction bases left unmatched: 6. Germline loops: CDR1 MDHEN, CDR2 SYDVKM. The CDR3 loop spans 15 amino acids. CDR3 region: CASSSRTSGSYEQYF. Written as DNA, the CDR3 is TGTGCCAGCAGTTCCAGAACTAGCGGGAGTTACGAGCAGTACTTC. The full variable domain, rest sourced from reference TRBV28 and TRBJ2-7, is DVKVTQSSRYLVKRTGEKVFLECVQDMDHENMFWYRQDPGLGLRLIYFSYDVKMKEKGDIPEGYSVSREKKERFSLILESASTNQTSMYLCASSSRTSGSYEQYFGPGTRLTVT.

The chain couples TRBV30 to TRBJ2-1; 12 nucleotides line up with TRBD2. V dropped 2 bases and J dropped 11; count of bases not matched to a gene: 7. CDR3 length equals 14 residues. CDR1 GTSNPN and CDR2 SVGIG come from the germline V gene (reference sequence). CDR3 sequence reads: CAWSFPSGGEKQFF. The CDR3, as DNA: TGTGCCTGGAGTTTTCCTAGCGGGGGGGAAAAGCAGTTCTTC. Based on the CDR3 plus reference TRBV30 and TRBJ2-1, the full variable domain is SQTIHQWPATLVQPVGSPLSLECTVEGTSNPNLYWYRQAAGRGLQLLFYSVGIGQISSEVPQNLSASRPQDRQFILSSKKLLLSDSGFYLCAWSFPSGGEKQFFGPGTRLTVL.

The chain joins TRBV27 to TRBJ2-2; D remains unclear. Germline loops: CDR1 MNHEY, CDR2 SMNVEV (reference sequence). V was shortened by 7 bases and J by 7 bases, with 13 bases between the two germline ends. The CDR3 runs 13 residues. The CDR3: CASTPGLGGELFF. CDR3 nucleotides: TGTGCCAGCACCCCGGGTTTGGGCGGGGAGCTGTTTTTT.

The chain links TRBV5-1 to TRBJ2-2; D gene ambiguous. Germline V CDR1 and CDR2: SGHRS, YFSETQ. The CDR3 runs 12 residues. With 0 bases removed from V and 6 bases from J, the gap between germline ends came to 3 bases. CDR3 DNA: TGCGCCAGCAGCTTGGGTTCCGGGGAGCTGTTTTTT. Translating gives CASSLGSGELFF.

The genes are TRBV4-1 and TRBJ1-1; no clear D. V was shortened by 2 bases and J by 10 bases, with 26 bases between the two germline ends. CDR3 length equals 17 residues. Germline loops: CDR1 MGHRA, CDR2 YSYEKL. CDR3 protein: CASSQPTTLSLRRRAFF. The CDR3, as DNA: TGCGCCAGCAGCCAACCAACGACGTTATCACTGAGGCGTCGAGCTTTCTTT.

Comment on this clone: The same CDR3 arises from other DNA sequences in this sample as well. This chain joins TRBV27 and TRBJ2-7; 7 bases agree with TRBD1. Germline V CDR1 and CDR2: MNHEY, SMNVEV (reference sequence). Unmatched junction bases numbered 2, after V lost 3 bases and J lost 3 bases. The CDR3 consists of 13 residues. DNA of the CDR3: TGTGCCAGCAGTTTCCGGGACAGCTACGAGCAGTACTTC. Translating it yields CASSFRDSYEQYF.

This chain uses TRBV4-1 with TRBJ2-2; TRBD1 matches at 9 bases. The CDR3 runs 15 residues. The junction had 4 bases not matched to a gene; V was cut back by 5 bases and J by 3 bases. Germline V gene data show CDR1 as MGHRA and CDR2 as YSYEKL. The CDR3 coding sequence is TGCGCCAGCAGCGTGACAGGGGGGGACACCGGGGAGCTGTTTTTT. Encoded protein: CASSVTGGDTGELFF.

The gene calls are TRBV5-6 and TRBJ2-1; 7 bases map to TRBD2. This CDR3 has 15 amino acids. V dropped 3 bases and J dropped 4; count of bases not matched to a gene: 7. Germline V gives CDR1 SGHDT, CDR2 YYEEEE. CDR3 protein: CASSYTSALYNEQFF. CDR3 sequence (DNA): TGTGCCAGCAGCTATACTAGCGCCCTATACAATGAGCAGTTCTTC.

The chain links TRBV5-6 to TRBJ2-3, with D tentatively TRBD1 or TRBD2 (7 bases each). Germline V gene sequence: CDR1 SGHDT, CDR2 YYEEEE. Trimming cost V 2 bases and J 4 bases, with 20 bases left between them. The CDR3 is 17 residues long. CDR3 region: CASSFMGRGPGADTQYF. The CDR3 nucleotides read TGTGCCAGCAGCTTTATGGGGAGGGGGCCGGGCGCAGATACGCAGTATTTT. Together with reference TRBV5-6 and TRBJ2-3, the CDR3 gives the full variable domain: DAGVTQSPTHLIKTRGQQVTLRCSPKSGHDTVSWYQQALGQGPQFIFQYYEEEERQRGNFPDRFSGHQFPNYSSELNVNALLLGDSALYLCASSFMGRGPGADTQYFGPGTRLTVL.

The V call is TRBV19, the J call TRBJ1-3; TRBD1 aligns across 7 bases. The V segment lost 4 bases and the J segment 1 base; nucleotides outside the gene matches: 4. The CDR3 totals 15 residues. Looked up from germline, CDR1 is LNHDA and CDR2 is SQIVND (reference sequence). CDR3 protein: CASSTPTGSGNTIYF. As DNA, the CDR3 is TGTGCCAGTAGTACCCCGACAGGGTCTGGAAACACCATATATTTT.